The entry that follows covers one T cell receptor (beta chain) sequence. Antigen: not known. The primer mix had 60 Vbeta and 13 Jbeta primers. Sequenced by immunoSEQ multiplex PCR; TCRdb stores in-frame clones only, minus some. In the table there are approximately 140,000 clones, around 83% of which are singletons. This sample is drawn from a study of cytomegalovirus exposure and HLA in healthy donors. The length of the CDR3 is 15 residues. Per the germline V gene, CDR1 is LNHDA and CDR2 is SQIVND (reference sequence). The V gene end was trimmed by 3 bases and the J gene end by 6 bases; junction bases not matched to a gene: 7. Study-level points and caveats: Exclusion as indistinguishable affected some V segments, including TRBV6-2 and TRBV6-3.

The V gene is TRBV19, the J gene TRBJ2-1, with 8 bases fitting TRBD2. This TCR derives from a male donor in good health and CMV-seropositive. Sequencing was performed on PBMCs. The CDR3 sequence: CASSMGLVIGNEQFF. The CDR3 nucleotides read TGTGCCAGTAGTATGGGACTAGTCATAGGCAATGAGCAGTTCTTC.